Below are 9 T cell receptor beta chains sequenced from a single sample in a study of blood T cell repertoires in COVID-19. Method: immunoSEQ multiplex PCR; TCRdb's copy keeps in-frame clones and lacks some. The table has approximately 24,000 clones, 70% to 90% seen once; the top ten hold roughly 29%. The sequenced material came from peripheral blood. These receptors all come from a man in his 70s with COVID-19, enrolled during active disease.

The rearrangement joins TRBV4-1 to TRBJ2-1, with D perhaps matching TRBD2 (5 bases). V was clipped by 0 bases and J by 2 bases, with 8 bases between them. This CDR3 has 15 residues. Germline V gene sequence: CDR1 MGHRA, CDR2 YSYEKL. The CDR3: CASSQDERAYNEQFF. CDR3 DNA sequence: TGCGCCAGCAGCCAAGATGAGAGGGCCTACAATGAGCAGTTCTTC.

The V gene is TRBV7-2, the J gene TRBJ2-7, with 8 bases matching TRBD2. Germline loops: CDR1 SGHTA, CDR2 FQGNSA. This CDR3 is built from 15 residues. The V and J ends lost 1 base and 6 bases, in that order; junction bases with no gene match: 8. CDR3 loop: CASSLGGLAGSEQYF. The DNA for the CDR3 is TGTGCCAGCAGCTTAGGAGGGTTAGCGGGATCCGAGCAGTACTTC.

This chain joins TRBV19 and TRBJ2-3; D possibly corresponds to TRBD2 (5 bases). Trimming took off 3 bases at V and 2 bases at J, with 12 bases between the two ends. CDR3 length equals 15 residues. Per germline, CDR1 LNHDA and CDR2 SQIVND (reference sequence). In nucleotides, the CDR3 is TGTGCCAGTAGTATTAGGGAGCAGTCCACAGATACGCAGTATTTT. Its protein product is CASSIREQSTDTQYF.

The V and J genes are TRBV6-4 and TRBJ2-3, with a tentative D call TRBD1 (6 bases). CDR3 length: 15 amino acids. V was cut by 2 bases and J by 0 bases, with 9 bases left in between. Germline V lookup: CDR1 MRHNA, CDR2 SNTAGT. For the CDR3, the DNA is TGTGCCAGCAGTGACGGGGGCAGGAGCACAGATACGCAGTATTTT. Amino acid sequence: CASSDGGRSTDTQYF.

The V call is TRBV7-2, the J call TRBJ1-2, with a tentative D call TRBD1 (6 bases). Germline V gene lookup returns CDR1 SGHTA and CDR2 FQGNSA. The CDR3 has 12 residues. Trimming stripped 6 bases from V and 3 bases from J, with 8 bases between. The DNA of the CDR3 is TGTGCCAGCAGGGACAGCCACTATGGCTACACCTTC. Translated: CASRDSHYGYTF.

CDR3 in DNA: TGTGCCAGCAGCGGGACTATTCATCCGGAGACCCAGTACTTC. The encoded protein is CASSGTIHPETQYF. V usage is TRBV9 and J usage is TRBJ2-5; the D gene is possibly TRBD2 (6 bases). V was cut by 3 bases and J by 5 bases, with 14 bases left in between. This CDR3 spans 14 amino acids. CDR1 SGDLS and CDR2 YYNGEE come from the germline V gene.

The rearrangement joins TRBV5-1 to TRBJ2-2, with 9 nucleotides matching TRBD1. The germline CDR1 and CDR2 sequences are SGHRS and YFSETQ. CDR3 length: 16 residues. V trimming: 4 bases; J trimming: 8 bases; junction bases outside the gene matches: 12. The DNA for the CDR3 is TGCGCCAGCAGCCCCACTCCCCGGACAGGGGAGGGGGAGCTGTTTTTT. This encodes CASSPTPRTGEGELFF.

This chain uses TRBV6-5 with TRBJ1-5, with 8 bases fitting TRBD1. The CDR3 loop spans 15 amino acids. V shed 6 bases, J shed 6 bases, and the junction held 10 bases outside the gene matches. Germline values: CDR1 MNHEY, CDR2 SVGAGI. CDR3 amino acids: CASSDVQGAGQPQHF. In DNA form, the CDR3 reads TGTGCCAGCAGCGACGTCCAGGGGGCGGGTCAGCCCCAGCATTTT.

The J gene is TRBJ2-1, the V gene TRBV6-1, with TRBD2 as a possible D gene (6 bases). V was shortened by 4 bases and J by 1 base, with 14 bases between the two germline ends. Germline CDR1 is MNHNS and CDR2 is SASEGT. CDR3 size: 16 residues. CDR3: CASSVSSAQSYNEQFF. The CDR3 DNA is TGTGCCAGCAGTGTCTCTAGCGCCCAATCCTACAATGAGCAGTTCTTC.